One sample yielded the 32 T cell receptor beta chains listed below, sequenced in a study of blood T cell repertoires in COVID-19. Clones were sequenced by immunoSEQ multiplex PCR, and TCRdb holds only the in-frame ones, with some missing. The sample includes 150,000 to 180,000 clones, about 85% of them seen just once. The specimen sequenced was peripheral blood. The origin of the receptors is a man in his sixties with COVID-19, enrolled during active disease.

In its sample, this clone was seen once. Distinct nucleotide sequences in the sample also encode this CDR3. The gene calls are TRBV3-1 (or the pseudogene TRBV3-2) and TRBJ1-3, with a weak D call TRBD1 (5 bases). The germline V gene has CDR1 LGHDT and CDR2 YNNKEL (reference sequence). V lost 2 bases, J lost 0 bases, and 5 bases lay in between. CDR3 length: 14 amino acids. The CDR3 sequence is CASSQQGSGNTIYF. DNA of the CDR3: TGTGCCAGCAGCCAACAGGGCTCTGGAAACACCATATATTTT.

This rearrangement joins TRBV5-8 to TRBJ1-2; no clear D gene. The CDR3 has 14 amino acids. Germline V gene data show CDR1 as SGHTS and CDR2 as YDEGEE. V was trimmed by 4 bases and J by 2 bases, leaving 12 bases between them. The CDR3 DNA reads TGTGCCAGCAGCCCGTACAGTACCAACTATGGCTACACCTTC. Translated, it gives CASSPYSTNYGYTF.

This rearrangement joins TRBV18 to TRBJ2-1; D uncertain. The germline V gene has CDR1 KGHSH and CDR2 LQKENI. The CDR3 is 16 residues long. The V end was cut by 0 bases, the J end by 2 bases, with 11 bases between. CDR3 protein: CASSPPKAGTYNEQFF. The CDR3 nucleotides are TGTGCCAGCTCACCACCTAAAGCAGGAACCTACAATGAGCAGTTCTTC.

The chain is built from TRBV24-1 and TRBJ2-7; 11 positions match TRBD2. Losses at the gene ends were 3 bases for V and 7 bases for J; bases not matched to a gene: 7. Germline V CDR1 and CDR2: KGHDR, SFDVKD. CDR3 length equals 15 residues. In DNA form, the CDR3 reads TGTGCCACCAGTGATCCAACTAGCGGGAGTGGGGAGCAGTACTTC. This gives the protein CATSDPTSGSGEQYF.

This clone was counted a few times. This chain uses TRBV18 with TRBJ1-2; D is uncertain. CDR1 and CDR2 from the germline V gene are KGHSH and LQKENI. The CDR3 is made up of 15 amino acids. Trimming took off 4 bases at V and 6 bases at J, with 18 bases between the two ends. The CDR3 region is CASSLQAAGRDGYTF. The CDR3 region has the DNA TGTGCCAGCTCACTGCAGGCAGCGGGTCGTGATGGCTACACCTTC.

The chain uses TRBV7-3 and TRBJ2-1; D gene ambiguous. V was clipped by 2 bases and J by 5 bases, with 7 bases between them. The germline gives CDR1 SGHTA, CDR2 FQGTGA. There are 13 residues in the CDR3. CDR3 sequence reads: CASSLFSNNEQFF. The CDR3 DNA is TGTGCCAGCAGCTTATTTAGCAACAATGAGCAGTTCTTC.

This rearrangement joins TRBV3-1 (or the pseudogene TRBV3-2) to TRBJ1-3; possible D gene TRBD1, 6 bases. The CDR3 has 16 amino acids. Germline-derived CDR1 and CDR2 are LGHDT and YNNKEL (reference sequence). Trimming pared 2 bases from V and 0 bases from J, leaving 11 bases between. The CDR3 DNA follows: TGTGCCAGCAGCCAACAGGACAGACTCTCTGGAAACACCATATATTTT. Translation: CASSQQDRLSGNTIYF.

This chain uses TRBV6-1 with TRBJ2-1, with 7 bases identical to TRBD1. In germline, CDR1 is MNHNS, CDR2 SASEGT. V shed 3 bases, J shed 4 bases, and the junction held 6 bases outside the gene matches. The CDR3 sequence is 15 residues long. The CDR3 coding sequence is TGTGCCAGCAGTGAGAGAGACAGGGCGTACAATGAGCAGTTCTTC. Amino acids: CASSERDRAYNEQFF.

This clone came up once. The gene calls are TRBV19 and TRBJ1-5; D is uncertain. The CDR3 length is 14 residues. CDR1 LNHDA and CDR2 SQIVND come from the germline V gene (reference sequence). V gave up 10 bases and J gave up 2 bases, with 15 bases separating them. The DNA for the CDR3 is TGTGCCACTCACCCCCGGGTGGGCAATCAGCCCCAGCATTTT. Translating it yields CATHPRVGNQPQHF.

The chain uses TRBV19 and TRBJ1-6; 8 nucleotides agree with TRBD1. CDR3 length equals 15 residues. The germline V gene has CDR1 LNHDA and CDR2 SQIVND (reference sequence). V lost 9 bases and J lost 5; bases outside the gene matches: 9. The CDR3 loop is CASRTGPADNSPLHF. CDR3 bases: TGTGCCAGCAGGACAGGGCCGGCGGATAATTCACCCCTCCACTTT.

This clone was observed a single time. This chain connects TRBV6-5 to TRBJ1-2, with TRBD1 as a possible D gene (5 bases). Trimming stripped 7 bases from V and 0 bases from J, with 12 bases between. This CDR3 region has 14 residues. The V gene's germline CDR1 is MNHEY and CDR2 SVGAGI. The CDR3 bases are TGTGCCAGCACTAGGACAAATCCTAACTATGGCTACACCTTC. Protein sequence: CASTRTNPNYGYTF.

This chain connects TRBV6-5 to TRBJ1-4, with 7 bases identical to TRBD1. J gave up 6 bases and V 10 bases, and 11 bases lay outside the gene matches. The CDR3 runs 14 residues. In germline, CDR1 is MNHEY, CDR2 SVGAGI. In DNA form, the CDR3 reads TGTGCCACAAAAACAGGGGATTGGGATGAAAAACTGTTTTTT. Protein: CATKTGDWDEKLFF.

In nucleotides, the CDR3 is TGTGCCAGCAGCGTACAAGGGGGGAACACTGAAGCTTTCTTT. It encodes CASSVQGGNTEAFF. V usage is TRBV14 and J usage is TRBJ1-1; D perhaps matches TRBD1 (6 bases). V was cut by 5 bases and J by 1 base, with 11 bases left in between. CDR3 size: 14 residues. Germline loops: CDR1 SGHDN, CDR2 FVKESK.

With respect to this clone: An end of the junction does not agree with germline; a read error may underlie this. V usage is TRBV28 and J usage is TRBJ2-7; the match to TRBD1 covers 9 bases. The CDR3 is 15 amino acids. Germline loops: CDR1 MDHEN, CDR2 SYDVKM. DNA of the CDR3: TGTGCCAGCAGTGGATCCGGGACAGGGTCCTCCGAGCAGTACTTC. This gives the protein CASSGSGTGSSEQYF.

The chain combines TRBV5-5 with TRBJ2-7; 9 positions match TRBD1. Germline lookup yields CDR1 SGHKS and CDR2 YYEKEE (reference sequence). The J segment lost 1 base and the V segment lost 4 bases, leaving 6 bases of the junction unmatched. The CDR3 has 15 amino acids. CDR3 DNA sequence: TGTGCCAGCAGCCCGCCCGGGACAGGGTCCTACGAGCAGTACTTC. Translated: CASSPPGTGSYEQYF.

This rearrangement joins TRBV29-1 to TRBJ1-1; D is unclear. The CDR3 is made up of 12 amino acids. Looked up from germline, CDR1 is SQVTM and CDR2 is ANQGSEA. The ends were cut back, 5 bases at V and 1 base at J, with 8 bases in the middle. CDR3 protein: CSVREQNTEAFF. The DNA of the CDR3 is TGCAGCGTTCGGGAGCAGAACACTGAAGCTTTCTTT.

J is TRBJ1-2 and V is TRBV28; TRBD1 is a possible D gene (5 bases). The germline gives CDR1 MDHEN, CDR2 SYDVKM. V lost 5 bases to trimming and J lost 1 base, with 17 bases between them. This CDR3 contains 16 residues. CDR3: CASSPAALTDNYGYTF. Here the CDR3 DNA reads TGTGCCAGCAGTCCCGCCGCTCTGACAGATAACTATGGCTACACCTTC.

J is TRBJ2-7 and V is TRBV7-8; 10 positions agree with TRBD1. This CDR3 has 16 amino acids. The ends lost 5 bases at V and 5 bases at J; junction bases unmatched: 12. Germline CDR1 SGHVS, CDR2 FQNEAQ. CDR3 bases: TGTGCCAGCAGCGCTCACGTGACAGGGGGCACGGACGAGCAGTACTTC. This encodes CASSAHVTGGTDEQYF.

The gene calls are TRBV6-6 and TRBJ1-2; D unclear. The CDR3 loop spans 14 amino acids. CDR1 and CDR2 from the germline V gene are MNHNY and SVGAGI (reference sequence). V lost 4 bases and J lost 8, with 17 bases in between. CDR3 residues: CASSSSTAGLGYTF. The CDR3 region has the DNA TGTGCCAGCAGTTCGAGCACGGCGGGCTTAGGCTACACCTTC.

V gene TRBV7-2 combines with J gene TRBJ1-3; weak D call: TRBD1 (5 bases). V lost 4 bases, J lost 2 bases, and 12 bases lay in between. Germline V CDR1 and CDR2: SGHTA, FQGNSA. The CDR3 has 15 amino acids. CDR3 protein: CASSSRQYPGNTIYF. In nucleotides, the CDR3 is TGTGCCAGCAGCTCCAGACAGTATCCTGGAAACACCATATATTTT. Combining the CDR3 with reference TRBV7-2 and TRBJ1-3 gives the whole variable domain GAGVSQSPSNKVTEKGKDVELRCDPISGHTALYWYRQSLGQGLEFLIYFQGNSAPDKSGLPSDRFSAERTGGSVSTLTIQRTQQEDSAVYLCASSSRQYPGNTIYFGEGSWLTVV.

DNA of the CDR3: TGTGCCAGCAGCTTAGAGGGACTAGCATTCTTC. It encodes CASSLEGLAFF. The rearrangement uses TRBV7-9 and TRBJ2-1; TRBD2 aligns across 9 bases. This CDR3 is built from 11 residues. CDR1 and CDR2 from the germline V gene are SEHNR and FQNEAQ (reference sequence). V dropped 1 base and J dropped 16; count of bases not matched to a gene: 2. Full variable domain (rest looked up from reference TRBV7-9 and TRBJ2-1): DTGVSQNPRHKITKRGQNVTFRCDPISEHNRLYWYRQTLGQGPEFLTYFQNEAQLEKSRLLSDRFSAERPKGSFSTLEIQRTEQGDSAMYLCASSLEGLAFFGPGTRLTVL.

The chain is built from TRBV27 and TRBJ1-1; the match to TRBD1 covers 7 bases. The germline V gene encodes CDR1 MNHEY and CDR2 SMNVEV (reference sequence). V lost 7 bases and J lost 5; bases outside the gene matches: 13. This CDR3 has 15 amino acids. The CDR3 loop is CASTLYSTGKTEAFF. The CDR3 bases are TGTGCCAGCACCCTATACTCGACAGGGAAAACTGAAGCTTTCTTT.

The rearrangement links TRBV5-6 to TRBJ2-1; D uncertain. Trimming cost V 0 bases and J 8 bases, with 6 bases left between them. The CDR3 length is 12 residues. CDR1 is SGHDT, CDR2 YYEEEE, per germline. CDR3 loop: CASSLETYEQFF. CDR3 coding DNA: TGTGCCAGCAGCTTGGAGACTTATGAGCAGTTCTTC.

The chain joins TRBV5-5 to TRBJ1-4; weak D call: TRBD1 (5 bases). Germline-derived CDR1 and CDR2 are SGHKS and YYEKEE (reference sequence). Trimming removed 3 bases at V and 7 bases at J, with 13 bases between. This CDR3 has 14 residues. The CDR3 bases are TGTGCCAGCAGCTCGAGTCAGGGCCTTGAAAAACTGTTTTTT. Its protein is CASSSSQGLEKLFF. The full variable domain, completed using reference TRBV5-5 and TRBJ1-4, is DAGVTQSPTHLIKTRGQQVTLRCSPISGHKSVSWYQQVLGQGPQFIFQYYEKEERGRGNFPDRFSARQFPNYSSELNVNALLLGDSALYLCASSSSQGLEKLFFGSGTQLSVL.

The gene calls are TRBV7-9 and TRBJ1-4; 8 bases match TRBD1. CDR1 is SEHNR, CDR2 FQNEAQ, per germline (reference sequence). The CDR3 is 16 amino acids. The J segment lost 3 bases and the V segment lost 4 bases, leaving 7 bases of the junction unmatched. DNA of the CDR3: TGTGCCAGCAGCTATCCACAGGGGGAGGCTAATGAAAAACTGTTTTTT. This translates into CASSYPQGEANEKLFF.

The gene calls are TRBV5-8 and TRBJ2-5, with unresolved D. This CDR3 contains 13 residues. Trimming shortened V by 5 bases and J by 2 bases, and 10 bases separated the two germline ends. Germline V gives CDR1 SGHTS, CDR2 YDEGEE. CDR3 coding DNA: TGTGCCAGCAGGCAGACACCTCAAGAGACCCAGTACTTC. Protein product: CASRQTPQETQYF.

CDR3 residues: CASSPRTGAVKNIQYF. CDR3 bases: TGTGCCAGCAGTCCAAGGACAGGAGCCGTCAAAAACATTCAGTACTTC. The chain links TRBV28 to TRBJ2-4; 7 bases line up with TRBD1. J was trimmed by 3 bases and V by 5 bases; bases with no gene match: 10. Germline V gene sequence: CDR1 MDHEN, CDR2 SYDVKM. The CDR3 is 16 residues long. The entire variable domain, with the rest obtained from reference TRBV28 and TRBJ2-4, is as follows: DVKVTQSSRYLVKRTGEKVFLECVQDMDHENMFWYRQDPGLGLRLIYFSYDVKMKEKGDIPEGYSVSREKKERFSLILESASTNQTSMYLCASSPRTGAVKNIQYFGAGTRLSVL.

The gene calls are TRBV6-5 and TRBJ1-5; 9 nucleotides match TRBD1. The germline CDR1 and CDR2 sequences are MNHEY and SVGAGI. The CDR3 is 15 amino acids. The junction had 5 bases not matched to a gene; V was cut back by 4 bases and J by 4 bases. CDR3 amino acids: CASSSTGGSNQPQHF. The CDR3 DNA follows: TGTGCCAGCAGTTCGACAGGGGGTTCGAATCAGCCCCAGCATTTT.

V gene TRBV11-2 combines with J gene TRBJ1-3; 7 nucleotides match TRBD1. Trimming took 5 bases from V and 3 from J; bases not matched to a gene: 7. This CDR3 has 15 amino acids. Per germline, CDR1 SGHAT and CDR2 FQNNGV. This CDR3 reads CASSAQTGVGNTIYF. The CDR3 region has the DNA TGTGCCAGCAGCGCACAAACAGGGGTTGGAAACACCATATATTTT.

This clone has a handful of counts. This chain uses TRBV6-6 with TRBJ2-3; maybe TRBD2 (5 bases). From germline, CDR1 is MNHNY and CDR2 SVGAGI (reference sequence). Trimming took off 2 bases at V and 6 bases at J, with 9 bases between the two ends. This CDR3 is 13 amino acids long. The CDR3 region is CASSYPTRDTQYF. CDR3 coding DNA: TGTGCCAGCAGTTACCCAACTAGGGATACGCAGTATTTT.

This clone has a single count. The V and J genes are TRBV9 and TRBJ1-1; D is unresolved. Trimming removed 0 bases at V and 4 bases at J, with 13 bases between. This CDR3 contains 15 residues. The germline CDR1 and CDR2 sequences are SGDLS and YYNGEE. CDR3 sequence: CASSVGPGSSTEAFF. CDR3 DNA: TGTGCCAGCAGCGTAGGCCCGGGATCGAGCACTGAAGCTTTCTTT.

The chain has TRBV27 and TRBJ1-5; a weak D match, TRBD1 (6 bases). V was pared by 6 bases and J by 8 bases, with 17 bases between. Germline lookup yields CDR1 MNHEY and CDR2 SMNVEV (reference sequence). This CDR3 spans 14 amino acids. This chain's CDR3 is CASRIQGNGKPQHF. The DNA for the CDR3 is TGTGCCAGCAGAATACAGGGTAATGGAAAGCCCCAGCATTTT.